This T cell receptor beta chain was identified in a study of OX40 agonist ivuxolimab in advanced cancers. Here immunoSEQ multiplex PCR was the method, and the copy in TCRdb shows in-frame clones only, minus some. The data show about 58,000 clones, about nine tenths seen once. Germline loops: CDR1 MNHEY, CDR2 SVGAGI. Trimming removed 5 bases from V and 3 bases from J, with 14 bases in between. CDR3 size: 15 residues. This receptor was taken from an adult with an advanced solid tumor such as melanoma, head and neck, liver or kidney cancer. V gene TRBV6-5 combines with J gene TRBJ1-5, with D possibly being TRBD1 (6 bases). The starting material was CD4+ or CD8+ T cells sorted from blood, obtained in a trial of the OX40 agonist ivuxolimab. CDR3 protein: CASSPYRTDNQPQHF. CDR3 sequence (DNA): TGTGCCAGCAGTCCCTATCGGACAGACAATCAGCCCCAGCATTTT.